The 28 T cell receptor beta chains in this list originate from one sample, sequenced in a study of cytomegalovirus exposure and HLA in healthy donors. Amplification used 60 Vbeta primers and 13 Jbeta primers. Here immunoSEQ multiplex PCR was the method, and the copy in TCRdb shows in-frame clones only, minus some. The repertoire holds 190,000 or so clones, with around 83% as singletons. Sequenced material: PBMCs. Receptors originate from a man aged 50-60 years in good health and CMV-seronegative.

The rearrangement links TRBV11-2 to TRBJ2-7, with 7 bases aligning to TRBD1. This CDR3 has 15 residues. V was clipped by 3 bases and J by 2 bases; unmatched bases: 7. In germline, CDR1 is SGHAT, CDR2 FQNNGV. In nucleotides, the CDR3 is TGTGCCAGCAGCTTCTGGCAGGGGGACACCTACGAGCAGTACTTC. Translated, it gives CASSFWQGDTYEQYF.

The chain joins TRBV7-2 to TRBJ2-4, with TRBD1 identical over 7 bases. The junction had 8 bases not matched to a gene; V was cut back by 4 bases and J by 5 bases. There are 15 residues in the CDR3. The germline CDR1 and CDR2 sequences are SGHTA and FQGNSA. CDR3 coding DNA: TGTGCCAGCAGCTACTCCGAGGGGGCCCAAAACATTCAGTACTTC. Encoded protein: CASSYSEGAQNIQYF.

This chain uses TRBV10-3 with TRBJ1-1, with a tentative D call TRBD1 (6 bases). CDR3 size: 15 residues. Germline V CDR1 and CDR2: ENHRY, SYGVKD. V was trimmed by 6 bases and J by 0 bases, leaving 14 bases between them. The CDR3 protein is CAISRKGDMNTEAFF. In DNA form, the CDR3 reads TGTGCCATCAGCCGAAAGGGGGACATGAACACTGAAGCTTTCTTT.

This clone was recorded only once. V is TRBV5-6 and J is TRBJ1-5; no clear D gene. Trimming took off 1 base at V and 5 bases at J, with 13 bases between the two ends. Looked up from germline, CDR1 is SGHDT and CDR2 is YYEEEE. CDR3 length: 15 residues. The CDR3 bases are TGTGCCAGCAGCTTGCTTGGGAGATCAGATCAGCCCCAGCATTTT. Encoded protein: CASSLLGRSDQPQHF. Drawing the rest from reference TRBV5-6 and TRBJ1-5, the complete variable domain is DAGVTQSPTHLIKTRGQQVTLRCSPKSGHDTVSWYQQALGQGPQFIFQYYEEEERQRGNFPDRFSGHQFPNYSSELNVNALLLGDSALYLCASSLLGRSDQPQHFGDGTRLSIL.

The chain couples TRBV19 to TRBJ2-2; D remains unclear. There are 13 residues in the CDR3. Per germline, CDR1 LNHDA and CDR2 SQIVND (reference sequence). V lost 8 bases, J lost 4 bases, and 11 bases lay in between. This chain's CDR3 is CASVTRFTGELFF. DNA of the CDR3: TGTGCCAGTGTGACTCGATTCACCGGGGAGCTGTTTTTT.

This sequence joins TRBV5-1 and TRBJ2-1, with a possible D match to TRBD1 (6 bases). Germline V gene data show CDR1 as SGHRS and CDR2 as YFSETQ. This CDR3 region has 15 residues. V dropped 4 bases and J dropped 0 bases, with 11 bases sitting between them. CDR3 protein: CASSVGQSSYNEQFF. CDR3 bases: TGCGCCAGCAGCGTCGGACAGAGCTCCTACAATGAGCAGTTCTTC.

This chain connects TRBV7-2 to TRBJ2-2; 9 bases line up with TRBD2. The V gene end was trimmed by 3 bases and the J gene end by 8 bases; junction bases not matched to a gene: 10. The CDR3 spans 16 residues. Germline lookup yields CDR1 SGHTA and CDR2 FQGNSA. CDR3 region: CASSLHRGGGGGELFF. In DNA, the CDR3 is TGTGCCAGCAGCTTGCACCGCGGGGGGGGAGGTGGGGAGCTGTTTTTT.

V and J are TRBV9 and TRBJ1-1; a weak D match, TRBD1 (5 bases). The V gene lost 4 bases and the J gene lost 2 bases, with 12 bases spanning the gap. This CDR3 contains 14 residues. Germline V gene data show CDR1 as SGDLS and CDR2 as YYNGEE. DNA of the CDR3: TGTGCCAGCAGCCCAGGCGGGGGTAACACTGAAGCTTTCTTT. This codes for CASSPGGGNTEAFF.

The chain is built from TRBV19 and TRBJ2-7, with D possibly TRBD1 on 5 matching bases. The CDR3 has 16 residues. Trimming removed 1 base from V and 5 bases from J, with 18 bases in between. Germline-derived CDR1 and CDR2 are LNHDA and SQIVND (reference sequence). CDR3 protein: CASSIGGRVMFHEQYF. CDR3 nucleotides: TGTGCCAGTAGTATAGGGGGCAGGGTTATGTTCCACGAGCAGTACTTC.

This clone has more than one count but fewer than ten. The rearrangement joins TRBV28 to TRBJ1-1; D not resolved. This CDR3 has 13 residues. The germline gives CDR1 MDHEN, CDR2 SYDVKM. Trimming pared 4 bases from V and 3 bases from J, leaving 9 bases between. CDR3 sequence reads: CASSSGGDTEAFF. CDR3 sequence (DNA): TGTGCCAGCAGTTCGGGTGGAGACACTGAAGCTTTCTTT. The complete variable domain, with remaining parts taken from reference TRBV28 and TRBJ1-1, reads DVKVTQSSRYLVKRTGEKVFLECVQDMDHENMFWYRQDPGLGLRLIYFSYDVKMKEKGDIPEGYSVSREKKERFSLILESASTNQTSMYLCASSSGGDTEAFFGQGTRLTVV.

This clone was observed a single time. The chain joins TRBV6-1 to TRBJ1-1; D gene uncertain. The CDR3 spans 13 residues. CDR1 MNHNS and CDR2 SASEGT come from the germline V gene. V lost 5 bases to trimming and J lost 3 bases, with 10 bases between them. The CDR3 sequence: CASSRRVDTEAFF. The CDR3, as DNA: TGTGCCAGCAGTCGTAGAGTGGACACTGAAGCTTTCTTT.

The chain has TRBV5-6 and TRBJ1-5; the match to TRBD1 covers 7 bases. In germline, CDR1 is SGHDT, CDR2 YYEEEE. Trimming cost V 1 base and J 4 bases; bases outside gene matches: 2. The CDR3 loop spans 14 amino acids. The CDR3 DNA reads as TGTGCCAGCAGCTTGAGGGACAGAAATCAGCCCCAGCATTTT. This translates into CASSLRDRNQPQHF.

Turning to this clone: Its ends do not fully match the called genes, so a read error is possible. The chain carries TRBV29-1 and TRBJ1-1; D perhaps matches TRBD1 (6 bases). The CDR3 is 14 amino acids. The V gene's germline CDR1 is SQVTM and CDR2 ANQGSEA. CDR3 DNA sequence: TGCAGCGTTGAGGGGACACTCCCGAACCCTGAAGCTTTCTTT. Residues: CSVEGTLPNPEAFF.

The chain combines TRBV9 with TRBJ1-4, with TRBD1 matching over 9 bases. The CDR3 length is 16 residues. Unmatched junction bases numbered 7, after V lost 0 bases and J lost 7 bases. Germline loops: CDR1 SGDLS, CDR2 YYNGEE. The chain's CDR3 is CASSVEPQGASEKLFF. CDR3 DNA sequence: TGTGCCAGCAGCGTAGAACCACAGGGGGCGAGTGAAAAACTGTTTTTT.

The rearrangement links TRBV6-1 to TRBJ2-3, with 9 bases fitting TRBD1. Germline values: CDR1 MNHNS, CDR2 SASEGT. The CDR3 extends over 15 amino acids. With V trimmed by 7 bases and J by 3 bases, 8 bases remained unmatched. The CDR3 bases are TGTGCCAGCATCCTCGGGACAGGGCTGACAGATACGCAGTATTTT. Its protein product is CASILGTGLTDTQYF.

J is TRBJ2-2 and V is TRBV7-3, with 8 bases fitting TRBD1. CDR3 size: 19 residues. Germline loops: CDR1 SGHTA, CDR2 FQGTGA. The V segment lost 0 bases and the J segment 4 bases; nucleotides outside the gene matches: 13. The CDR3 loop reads CASSLTTLGTGRGTGELFF. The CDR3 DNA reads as TGTGCCAGCAGCTTAACGACGCTGGGGACAGGCAGGGGCACCGGGGAGCTGTTTTTT. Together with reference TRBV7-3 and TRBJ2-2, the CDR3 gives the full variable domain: GAGVSQTPSNKVTEKGKYVELRCDPISGHTALYWYRQSLGQGPEFLIYFQGTGAADDSGLPNDRFFAVRPEGSVSTLKIQRTERGDSAVYLCASSLTTLGTGRGTGELFFGEGSRLTVL.

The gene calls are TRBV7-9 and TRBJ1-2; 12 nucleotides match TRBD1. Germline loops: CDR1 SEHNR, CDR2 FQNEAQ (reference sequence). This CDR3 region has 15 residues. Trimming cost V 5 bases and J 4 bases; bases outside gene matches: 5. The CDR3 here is CASSGGQGASYGYTF. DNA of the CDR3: TGTGCCAGCAGCGGGGGACAGGGGGCCAGCTATGGCTACACCTTC.

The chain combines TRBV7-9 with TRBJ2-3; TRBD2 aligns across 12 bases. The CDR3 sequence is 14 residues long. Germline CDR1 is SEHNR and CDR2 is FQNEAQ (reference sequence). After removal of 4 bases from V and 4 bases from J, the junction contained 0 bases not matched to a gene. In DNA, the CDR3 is TGTGCCAGCAGCTCTAGCGGGAGGGCAGATACGCAGTATTTT. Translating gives CASSSSGRADTQYF.

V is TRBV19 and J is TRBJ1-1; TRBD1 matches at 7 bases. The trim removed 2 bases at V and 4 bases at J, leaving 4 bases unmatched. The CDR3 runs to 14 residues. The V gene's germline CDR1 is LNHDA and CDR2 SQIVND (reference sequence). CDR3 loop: CASSIFQGGTEAFF. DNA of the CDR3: TGTGCCAGTAGTATATTCCAGGGGGGCACTGAAGCTTTCTTT.

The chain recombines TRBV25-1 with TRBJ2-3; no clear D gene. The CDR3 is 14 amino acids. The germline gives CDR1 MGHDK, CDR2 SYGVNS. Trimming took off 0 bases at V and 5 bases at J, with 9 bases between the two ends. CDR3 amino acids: CASSEYVEQDTQYF. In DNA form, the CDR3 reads TGTGCCAGCAGTGAATACGTCGAACAAGATACGCAGTATTTT.

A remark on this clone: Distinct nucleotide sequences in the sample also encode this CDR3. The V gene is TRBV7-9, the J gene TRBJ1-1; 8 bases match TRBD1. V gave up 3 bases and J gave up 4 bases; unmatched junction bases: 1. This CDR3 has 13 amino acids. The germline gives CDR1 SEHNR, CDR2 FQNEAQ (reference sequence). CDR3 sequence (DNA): TGTGCCAGCAGCTTCGGGACAGGCACTGAAGCTTTCTTT. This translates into CASSFGTGTEAFF. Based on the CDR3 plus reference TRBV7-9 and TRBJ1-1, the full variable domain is DTGVSQNPRHKITKRGQNVTFRCDPISEHNRLYWYRQTLGQGPEFLTYFQNEAQLEKSRLLSDRFSAERPKGSFSTLEIQRTEQGDSAMYLCASSFGTGTEAFFGQGTRLTVV.

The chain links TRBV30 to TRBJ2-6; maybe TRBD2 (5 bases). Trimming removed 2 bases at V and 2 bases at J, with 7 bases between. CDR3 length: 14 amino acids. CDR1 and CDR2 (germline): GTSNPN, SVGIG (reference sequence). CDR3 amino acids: CAWSHGAGANVLTF. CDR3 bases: TGTGCCTGGAGTCACGGGGCTGGGGCCAACGTCCTGACTTTC. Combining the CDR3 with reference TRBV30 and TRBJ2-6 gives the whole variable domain SQTIHQWPATLVQPVGSPLSLECTVEGTSNPNLYWYRQAAGRGLQLLFYSVGIGQISSEVPQNLSASRPQDRQFILSSKKLLLSDSGFYLCAWSHGAGANVLTFGAGSRLTVL.

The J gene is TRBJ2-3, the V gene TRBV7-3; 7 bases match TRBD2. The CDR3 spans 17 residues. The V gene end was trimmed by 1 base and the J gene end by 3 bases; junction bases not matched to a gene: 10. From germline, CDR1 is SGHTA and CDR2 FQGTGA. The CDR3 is CASSLKGGGYLTDTQYF. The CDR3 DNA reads TGTGCCAGCAGCTTAAAAGGCGGGGGATACCTGACAGATACGCAGTATTTT. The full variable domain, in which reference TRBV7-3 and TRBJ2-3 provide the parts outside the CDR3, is GAGVSQTPSNKVTEKGKYVELRCDPISGHTALYWYRQSLGQGPEFLIYFQGTGAADDSGLPNDRFFAVRPEGSVSTLKIQRTERGDSAVYLCASSLKGGGYLTDTQYFGPGTRLTVL.

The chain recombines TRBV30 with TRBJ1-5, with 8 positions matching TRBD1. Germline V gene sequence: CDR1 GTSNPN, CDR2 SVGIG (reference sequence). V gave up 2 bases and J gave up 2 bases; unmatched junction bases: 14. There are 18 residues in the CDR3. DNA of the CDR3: TGTGCCTGGAGTCGAAGGACAGGGACTTATGGGGGCAATCAGCCCCAGCATTTT. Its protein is CAWSRRTGTYGGNQPQHF. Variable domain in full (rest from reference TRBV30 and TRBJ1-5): SQTIHQWPATLVQPVGSPLSLECTVEGTSNPNLYWYRQAAGRGLQLLFYSVGIGQISSEVPQNLSASRPQDRQFILSSKKLLLSDSGFYLCAWSRRTGTYGGNQPQHFGDGTRLSIL.

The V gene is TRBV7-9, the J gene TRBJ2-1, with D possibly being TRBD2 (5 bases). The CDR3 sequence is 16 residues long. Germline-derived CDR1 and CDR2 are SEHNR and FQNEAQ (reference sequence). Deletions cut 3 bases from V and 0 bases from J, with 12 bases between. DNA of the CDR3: TGTGCCAGCAGCTTGCGGACTGGGAGCTCCTACAATGAGCAGTTCTTC. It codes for CASSLRTGSSYNEQFF.

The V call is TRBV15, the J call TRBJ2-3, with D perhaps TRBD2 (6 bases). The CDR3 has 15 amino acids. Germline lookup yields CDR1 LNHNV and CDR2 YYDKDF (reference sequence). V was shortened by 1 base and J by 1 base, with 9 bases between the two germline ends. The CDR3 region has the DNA TGTGCCACCAGCAGAGCGGAGGGCGGCACAGATACGCAGTATTTT. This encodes CATSRAEGGTDTQYF.

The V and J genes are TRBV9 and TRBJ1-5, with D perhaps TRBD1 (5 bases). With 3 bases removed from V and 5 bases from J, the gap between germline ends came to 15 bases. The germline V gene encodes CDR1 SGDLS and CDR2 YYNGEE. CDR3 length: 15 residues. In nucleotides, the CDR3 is TGTGCCAGCAGCGCCAATTCACAGGACCATCAGCCCCAGCATTTT. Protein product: CASSANSQDHQPQHF. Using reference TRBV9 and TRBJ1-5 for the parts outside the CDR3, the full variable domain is DSGVTQTPKHLITATGQRVTLRCSPRSGDLSVYWYQQSLDQGLQFLIQYYNGEERAKGNILERFSAQQFPDLHSELNLSSLELGDSALYFCASSANSQDHQPQHFGDGTRLSIL.

The CDR3 DNA reads TGTGCCAGCAGCAAAGGAGTAGGACAGGGCGGAAACACCATATATTTT. Its translation is CASSKGVGQGGNTIYF. The chain couples TRBV21-1 to TRBJ1-3; the table's D call of TRBD1 was not tested on the DNA. TRBV21-1 corresponds to a pseudogene. This CDR3 spans 16 amino acids.